The rows below give T cell receptor beta chains drawn from one sample of a study of identical twins. TCRdb reprocessed the 5' RACE reads with MiXCR, giving one entry per CDR3 protein. The profile shows approximately 530,000 distinct CDR3 sequences, around 24% of them singletons. This sample also belongs to another study, concerning yellow fever vaccine responses in identical twins.

Sequenced input: CD4+ T cells sorted from blood. Receptors were obtained from a woman aged 18-35 years in good health. The CDR3 runs from the conserved cysteine through the conserved F or W. The D gene is left open where the match is weak.

CDR3aa,j_gene,d_gene,v_gene
CSVAHSYNEQFF,TRBJ2-1,NA,TRBV29-1
CAISEMQDSNQPQHF,TRBJ1-5,NA,TRBV10-3
CASSLFTASYGYTF,TRBJ1-2,NA,TRBV5-6
CASSQVNNEQFF,TRBJ2-1,NA,TRBV4-1
CASSFTGKTQYF,TRBJ2-5,NA,TRBV12-3/TRBV12-4
CASTGGGTGNNEQFF,TRBJ2-1,TRBD1,TRBV27
CASSDRGYTNEQFF,TRBJ2-1,TRBD1,TRBV28
CSVQDRAPGTQYF,TRBJ2-3,TRBD1,TRBV29-1
CASSQTLRELFF,TRBJ2-2,NA,TRBV3-1
CASSEGQGKNIQYF,TRBJ2-4,TRBD1,TRBV2
CASSLPGLVAGGPTGELFF,TRBJ2-2,TRBD2,TRBV7-3
CASSDQELNAKNIQYF,TRBJ2-4,NA,TRBV5-1
CASSLRAGMAYEQYF,TRBJ2-7,NA,TRBV7-6
CSVEDPSYNEQFF,TRBJ2-1,NA,TRBV29-1
CASSRLDRENTEAFF,TRBJ1-1,TRBD1,TRBV4-1
CSAGRTLEPQHF,TRBJ1-5,NA,TRBV20-1
CASSEEGNNGYTF,TRBJ1-2,NA,TRBV2
CASSYPPGDSDEKLFF,TRBJ1-4,NA,TRBV5-1
CASSHGTSGRGETQYF,TRBJ2-5,TRBD2,TRBV5-1
CSARPSGKLYNEQFF,TRBJ2-1,TRBD2,TRBV20-1
CASSLSRDISGANVLTF,TRBJ2-6,NA,TRBV5-1
CATSDQPGQGGLDTQYF,TRBJ2-3,TRBD1,TRBV24-1
CASSLMAGGSNEQFF,TRBJ2-1,TRBD2,TRBV7-9
CASSLGPTGPSYEQYF,TRBJ2-7,NA,TRBV13
CASSRFALPSGANEQFF,TRBJ2-1,NA,TRBV27
CASSPGQGIGTDTQYF,TRBJ2-3,TRBD1,TRBV5-1
CASRERGNQPQRF,TRBJ1-5,NA,TRBV19
CASSLVDGGRREKLFF,TRBJ1-4,NA,TRBV28
CASSPPVPAGEQFF,TRBJ2-1,NA,TRBV18
CASSQVGGTSGPRVQFF,TRBJ2-1,TRBD2,TRBV3-1
CAISDAMGGAEAFF,TRBJ1-1,NA,TRBV10-3
CASSYSAGGMNTEAFF,TRBJ1-1,NA,TRBV6-5
CSARDPRRGTTDTQYF,TRBJ2-3,TRBD1,TRBV20-1
CSAPGAGGTEAFF,TRBJ1-1,NA,TRBV20-1
CASSQGENTEAFF,TRBJ1-1,NA,TRBV3-1
CASSLREDFYEQYF,TRBJ2-7,TRBD2,TRBV7-9
CASSWGYPFREETQYF,TRBJ2-5,NA,TRBV6-5
CASSRAASGLYEQYF,TRBJ2-7,TRBD2,TRBV6-1
CASRAGLAGTANTGELFF,TRBJ2-2,TRBD2,TRBV27
CAISESSSVLNSPLHF,TRBJ1-6,NA,TRBV10-3
CASSFGTGDEQFF,TRBJ2-1,NA,TRBV5-1
CCARAELAQIYNEQFF,TRBJ2-1,TRBD2,TRBV20-1
CASSPSSYNSPLHF,TRBJ1-6,NA,TRBV12-3/TRBV12-4
CAISDWDRTYNEQFF,TRBJ2-1,TRBD1,TRBV10-3
CASSLRTTSQETQYF,TRBJ2-5,NA,TRBV5-6
CASSEQASGKGTDTQYF,TRBJ2-3,TRBD2,TRBV10-2
CSARPGGSNQPQHF,TRBJ1-5,NA,TRBV20-1
CASSLQDPARGTEAFF,TRBJ1-1,NA,TRBV12-3/TRBV12-4
CASSTRKGQETQYF,TRBJ2-5,NA,TRBV12-3/TRBV12-4
CASSPTGSQAGYGYTF,TRBJ1-2,NA,TRBV18
CAISVNTDTQYF,TRBJ2-3,NA,TRBV10-3
CASKSLPGGLETQYF,TRBJ2-5,NA,TRBV6-1
CASSPRLDTGELFF,TRBJ2-2,NA,TRBV7-8
CASSLASFSTEAFF,TRBJ1-1,NA,TRBV5-1
CATSEALGGPLQTQYF,TRBJ2-5,NA,TRBV24-1
CASSEHRDEQFF,TRBJ2-1,NA,TRBV6-1
CSARNPVAPRGDTQYF,TRBJ2-3,NA,TRBV20-1
CASRQTTNTGELFF,TRBJ2-2,NA,TRBV2
CASSLQGQGYNEQYF,TRBJ2-7,TRBD1,TRBV5-1